The clone carrying this TCR beta chain was observed a single time. In the same sample, other DNA sequences code for this CDR3. This record comes from a study of shared clonotypes between healthy human individuals. Profiled with immunoSEQ multiplex PCR; TCRdb holds only in-frame clones, not every one. Among about 2 million clones listed, roughly 94% were seen once. V gave up 3 bases and J gave up 6 bases, with 8 bases separating them. Germline V lookup: CDR1 MNHEY, CDR2 SMNVEV (reference sequence). The CDR3 has 13 residues. Selected positively for CCR7 and CD45RO-negative, naive CD8 cells excluded terminally differentiated effector memory CD45RA+ cells. All donors were Caucasian adults living in Nashville, Tennessee.

The sequencing sample was made of naive CD8+ T cells sorted from blood. The gene calls are TRBV27 and TRBJ2-2, with D tentatively TRBD1 or TRBD2 (5 bases each). The sequence was collected from a young man in good health. CDR3 sequence: CASSFEGPGELFF. The DNA for the CDR3 is TGTGCCAGCAGTTTCGAGGGACCCGGGGAGCTGTTTTTT.